These 30 T cell receptor beta chains were all obtained from the same sample, sequenced in a study of cytomegalovirus exposure and HLA in healthy donors. Method: immunoSEQ multiplex PCR; TCRdb's copy keeps in-frame clones and lacks some. The sample consists of 200,000 to 300,000 clones, 85% to 90% of them appearing once. Sequencing was performed on PBMCs. Every receptor here comes from a man aged 18 to 29 in good health and CMV-seronegative.

V usage is TRBV28 and J usage is TRBJ1-4; tentatively, D is TRBD1 (5 bases). Trimming left V 4 bases short and J 8 bases short, with 14 bases between. The CDR3 sequence is 14 residues long. CDR1 and CDR2 from the germline V gene are MDHEN and SYDVKM. The CDR3 nucleotides read TGTGCCAGCAGTTCCCCCGGGGGGGACGAAAAACTGTTTTTT. It codes for CASSSPGGDEKLFF.

The chain joins TRBV4-3 to TRBJ2-3; D might be TRBD1 (6 bases). Trimming left V 0 bases short and J 7 bases short, with 20 bases between. From germline, CDR1 is LGHNA and CDR2 YSLEER. The CDR3 has 17 amino acids. The CDR3 nucleotides read TGCGCCAGCAGCCAAGAGTCGACAGGAGGTCGATTGAATACGCAGTATTTT. Protein product: CASSQESTGGRLNTQYF.

In this sample, this clone turned up once. The same CDR3 is also encoded by other DNA sequences in this sample. The CDR3 DNA follows: TGTGCCAGCAGCGTAGCTAGCGGATCCTACGAGCAGTACTTC. This sequence encodes CASSVASGSYEQYF. The chain is built from TRBV9 and TRBJ2-7; 7 nucleotides line up with TRBD2. V shed 0 bases, J shed 1 base, and the junction held 1 base outside the gene matches. CDR1 is SGDLS, CDR2 YYNGEE, per germline. The CDR3 consists of 14 residues.

The V gene is TRBV5-1, the J gene TRBJ2-1; 14 bases agree with TRBD2. The germline V gene encodes CDR1 SGHRS and CDR2 YFSETQ. J was trimmed by 5 bases and V by 5 bases; bases with no gene match: 3. The CDR3 has 15 residues. CDR3 amino acids: CASRKTSGRDNEQFF. CDR3 sequence (DNA): TGCGCCAGCAGAAAGACTAGCGGGAGGGACAATGAGCAGTTCTTC.

The V and J genes are TRBV5-6 and TRBJ2-1; 9 bases agree with TRBD1. CDR3 size: 18 residues. CDR1 is SGHDT and CDR2 is YYEEEE in the germline V gene. J gave up 0 bases and V 3 bases, and 10 bases lay outside the gene matches. CDR3 loop: CASSWDRDPLSSYNEQFF. The CDR3, as DNA: TGTGCCAGCAGCTGGGACAGGGATCCCCTTAGCTCCTACAATGAGCAGTTCTTC.

CDR3 sequence: CASSPWVSGGDTGELFF. CDR3 nucleotide sequence: TGTGCCAGCAGCCCCTGGGTTTCGGGGGGAGATACCGGGGAGCTGTTTTTT. The chain combines TRBV27 with TRBJ2-2; the match to TRBD2 covers 7 bases. CDR3 length: 17 residues. Germline-derived CDR1 and CDR2 are MNHEY and SMNVEV (reference sequence). The trim removed 6 bases at V and 5 bases at J, leaving 15 bases unmatched.

The chain is built from TRBV30 and TRBJ1-4; 9 bases are a match to TRBD1. The CDR3 length is 15 residues. V lost 4 bases and J lost 11; bases outside the gene matches: 14. Germline assignment: CDR1 GTSNPN and CDR2 SVGIG (reference sequence). CDR3 loop: CAWTTPGTGFSKLFF. In nucleotides, the CDR3 is TGTGCCTGGACTACCCCCGGGACAGGGTTTTCTAAACTGTTTTTT.

This chain joins TRBV7-2 and TRBJ2-7, with 9 bases aligning to TRBD1. The germline CDR1 and CDR2 sequences are SGHTA and FQGNSA. The CDR3 has 15 residues. The V segment lost 5 bases and the J segment 5 bases; nucleotides outside the gene matches: 10. DNA of the CDR3: TGTGCCAGCAGCCGGATGGGACAGGGTATCAACGAGCAGTACTTC. The encoded protein is CASSRMGQGINEQYF.

The rearrangement joins TRBV7-8 to TRBJ2-1; 8 positions match TRBD2. Trimming at V came to 5 bases and at J to 3 bases, leaving 9 bases not matched to a gene. Per germline, CDR1 SGHVS and CDR2 FQNEAQ. The CDR3 totals 16 residues. The DNA of the CDR3 is TGTGCCAGCAGCCCTCAAGCGGGAGCGGGCTACAATGAGCAGTTCTTC. Its translation is CASSPQAGAGYNEQFF.

The rearrangement uses TRBV5-6 and TRBJ1-1; D remains unclear. This CDR3 has 15 amino acids. Germline CDR1 reads SGHDT; CDR2 reads YYEEEE. The germline V and J ends were trimmed by 1 base and 3 bases, with 13 bases remaining between them. CDR3: CASSLRRRADTEAFF. CDR3 in DNA: TGTGCCAGCAGCTTGAGAAGGAGGGCTGACACTGAAGCTTTCTTT. Full variable domain (missing parts from reference TRBV5-6 and TRBJ1-1): DAGVTQSPTHLIKTRGQQVTLRCSPKSGHDTVSWYQQALGQGPQFIFQYYEEEERQRGNFPDRFSGHQFPNYSSELNVNALLLGDSALYLCASSLRRRADTEAFFGQGTRLTVV.

V is TRBV28 and J is TRBJ1-3, with D unclear. Germline CDR1 MDHEN, CDR2 SYDVKM. The CDR3 covers 14 residues. V shed 6 bases and J shed 4 bases, with 13 bases lying between them. CDR3 in DNA: TGTGCCAGCAGAGGTCGGGATTCAGGAAACACCATATATTTT. This encodes CASRGRDSGNTIYF. Drawing the rest from reference TRBV28 and TRBJ1-3, the complete variable domain is DVKVTQSSRYLVKRTGEKVFLECVQDMDHENMFWYRQDPGLGLRLIYFSYDVKMKEKGDIPEGYSVSREKKERFSLILESASTNQTSMYLCASRGRDSGNTIYFGEGSWLTVV.

The V call is TRBV6-1, the J call TRBJ1-1, with a tentative D call TRBD1 (5 bases). Germline loops: CDR1 MNHNS, CDR2 SASEGT. The CDR3 totals 14 residues. V was clipped by 11 bases and J by 0 bases, with 16 bases between them. For the CDR3, the DNA is TGTGCCGCAATAGGGGCGCCGATGAACACTGAAGCTTTCTTT. Encoded protein: CAAIGAPMNTEAFF.

The count of this clone is one. The gene calls are TRBV7-8 and TRBJ2-3; D remains unclear. Trimming cost V 2 bases and J 6 bases, with 9 bases left between them. The CDR3 extends over 13 amino acids. Germline CDR1 and CDR2: SGHVS and FQNEAQ. As DNA, the CDR3 is TGTGCCAGCAGCTTACCCGCCCGGGATACGCAGTATTTT. It codes for CASSLPARDTQYF.

The genes are TRBV18 and TRBJ2-7, with 7 bases identical to TRBD1. The CDR3 is made up of 16 amino acids. CDR1 KGHSH and CDR2 LQKENI come from the germline V gene. V lost 4 bases and J lost 6; bases outside the gene matches: 15. CDR3 protein: CASSRPGQTTLTEQYF. DNA for the CDR3: TGTGCCAGCTCACGACCGGGACAGACAACTTTGACCGAGCAGTACTTC.

In regard to this clone: The sample carries other DNA sequences with the same CDR3. V and J are TRBV4-3 and TRBJ1-5, with D possibly matching TRBD1 (5 bases). V gave up 0 bases and J gave up 7 bases, with 13 bases separating them. From germline, CDR1 is LGHNA and CDR2 YSLEER. The CDR3 is 15 residues long. CDR3 DNA: TGCGCCAGCAGCCAAGATCGGGGGGTAGGGCAGCCCCAGCATTTT. This translates into CASSQDRGVGQPQHF.

Points on this clone: The sample holds other DNA sequences that translate to the same CDR3. V usage is TRBV5-1 and J usage is TRBJ2-3, with 7 positions matching TRBD2. Germline loops: CDR1 SGHRS, CDR2 YFSETQ. This CDR3 has 14 residues. The V and J ends lost 4 bases and 3 bases, in that order; junction bases with no gene match: 5. The CDR3 DNA sequence: TGCGCCAGCAGCCCTAGCGGAGGGACAGATACGCAGTATTTT. Its protein product is CASSPSGGTDTQYF.

The chain links TRBV5-1 to TRBJ1-1; the match to TRBD1 covers 7 bases. This CDR3 has 18 amino acids. The V and J ends lost 3 bases and 9 bases, in that order; junction bases with no gene match: 23. Germline CDR1 is SGHRS and CDR2 is YFSETQ. In DNA form, the CDR3 reads TGCGCCAGCAGCTGGGGGGACTCTAGACAGGGTCGGTTTTCTAAAGCTTTCTTT. It translates to CASSWGDSRQGRFSKAFF.

In this sample, this clone turned up a few times. The chain has TRBV15 and TRBJ2-3; TRBD1 might be the D (7 bases). The V and J ends lost 1 base and 6 bases respectively, with 14 bases between them. The V gene's germline CDR1 is LNHNV and CDR2 YYDKDF (reference sequence). The CDR3 has 15 residues. CDR3 protein: CATSRGTGGGDTQYF. Written as DNA, the CDR3 is TGTGCCACCAGCAGAGGGACAGGAGGAGGGGATACGCAGTATTTT.

The gene calls are TRBV10-2 and TRBJ2-5, with TRBD2 matching 9 bases. Germline CDR1 reads WSHSY; CDR2 reads SAAADI. Trimming at V came to 3 bases and at J to 4 bases, leaving 6 bases not matched to a gene. CDR3 length: 15 residues. The CDR3 region is CASSEGAGGRETQYF. The DNA of the CDR3 is TGCGCCAGCAGTGAAGGAGCGGGGGGTCGAGAGACCCAGTACTTC.

J is TRBJ1-6 and V is TRBV2; D unresolved. V was shortened by 7 bases and J by 5 bases, with 12 bases between the two germline ends. This CDR3 region has 14 residues. Germline lookup yields CDR1 SNHLY and CDR2 FYNNEI. CDR3 DNA sequence: TGTGCCAGCACGTCCGAGAGTCATAATTCACCCCTCCACTTT. Translated, it gives CASTSESHNSPLHF.

The gene calls are TRBV6-6 and TRBJ2-7; D gene unclear. The germline V gene encodes CDR1 MNHNY and CDR2 SVGAGI (reference sequence). The CDR3 runs 13 residues. Trimming shortened V by 2 bases and J by 3 bases, and 8 bases separated the two germline ends. The CDR3 here is CASSYRVSYEQYF. The CDR3 DNA follows: TGTGCCAGCAGTTACCGGGTAAGCTACGAGCAGTACTTC.

This CDR3 is CASSPDGLASYEQYF. The CDR3, as DNA: TGCGCCAGCAGCCCCGACGGACTAGCCTCCTACGAGCAGTACTTC. This chain joins TRBV5-1 and TRBJ2-7; 8 bases match TRBD2. With 4 bases clipped from V and 0 bases from J, the junction kept 6 bases outside the gene matches. CDR1 is SGHRS, CDR2 YFSETQ, per germline. CDR3 size: 15 residues. Full variable domain (rest looked up from reference TRBV5-1 and TRBJ2-7): KAGVTQTPRYLIKTRGQQVTLSCSPISGHRSVSWYQQTPGQGLQFLFEYFSETQRNKGNFPGRFSGRQFSNSRSEMNVSTLELGDSALYLCASSPDGLASYEQYFGPGTRLTVT.

This chain uses TRBV28 with TRBJ2-7; TRBD1 agrees at 7 bases. Trimming at V came to 6 bases and at J to 4 bases, leaving 6 bases not matched to a gene. Germline V gene lookup returns CDR1 MDHEN and CDR2 SYDVKM. This CDR3 has 13 residues. The DNA for the CDR3 is TGTGCCAGCAGAAAGATGACAGGGTACGAGCAGTACTTC. This sequence encodes CASRKMTGYEQYF.

V is TRBV28 and J is TRBJ1-6; D remains unclear. CDR3 length equals 15 residues. Germline CDR1 and CDR2: MDHEN and SYDVKM. V was pared by 7 bases and J by 0 bases, with 10 bases between. The CDR3 sequence is CASTEGSSYNSPLHF. DNA for the CDR3: TGTGCCAGCACTGAGGGTAGCTCCTATAATTCACCCCTCCACTTT.

The chain has TRBV7-9 and TRBJ2-2; 10 bases line up with TRBD1. Germline-derived CDR1 and CDR2 are SEHNR and FQNEAQ (reference sequence). The CDR3 has 17 amino acids. Trimming cost V 2 bases and J 1 base; bases outside gene matches: 4. CDR3 bases: TGTGCCAGCAGCTTACAAGGACAGGGGGAGAACACCGGGGAGCTGTTTTTT. This codes for CASSLQGQGENTGELFF.

This clone was seen a few times. The chain couples TRBV5-1 to TRBJ1-1, with 9 nucleotides matching TRBD1. This CDR3 has 14 amino acids. The germline CDR1 and CDR2 sequences are SGHRS and YFSETQ. With 4 bases clipped from V and 5 bases from J, the junction kept 6 bases outside the gene matches. The CDR3 reads CASSDTGGTTEAFF. CDR3 in DNA: TGCGCCAGCAGCGACACAGGGGGCACGACTGAAGCTTTCTTT.

The rearrangement links TRBV2 to TRBJ1-1; 9 nucleotides align to TRBD1. The CDR3 has 12 amino acids. Germline V lookup: CDR1 SNHLY, CDR2 FYNNEI. With 8 bases clipped from V and 11 bases from J, the junction kept 9 bases outside the gene matches. The CDR3 bases are TGTGCCAGCCGAAGGACAGGGGAAAAGGCTTTCTTT. It encodes CASRRTGEKAFF.

The chain carries TRBV2 and TRBJ1-6; D is possibly TRBD1 (5 bases). CDR3 size: 15 residues. V lost 7 bases to trimming and J lost 6 bases, with 16 bases between them. CDR1 is SNHLY, CDR2 FYNNEI, per germline. This CDR3 reads CASTSQSTVNSPLHF. DNA for the CDR3: TGTGCCAGCACCTCACAATCGACAGTTAATTCACCCCTCCACTTT.

This clone turned up a few times. This sequence joins TRBV4-1 and TRBJ1-2; D unclear. V dropped 2 bases and J dropped 2 bases, with 12 bases sitting between them. CDR1 and CDR2 (germline): MGHRA, YSYEKL. The CDR3 spans 15 residues. The CDR3 DNA reads as TGCGCCAGCAGCCAACCCCGTTCGGGAAACTATGGCTACACCTTC. This gives the protein CASSQPRSGNYGYTF.

The CDR3 DNA follows: TGTGCCAGCAGCTTTCAAGCCTATGGCTACACCTTC. Encoded protein: CASSFQAYGYTF. V usage is TRBV7-2 and J usage is TRBJ1-2; no clear D. CDR1 SGHTA and CDR2 FQGNSA come from the germline V gene. With 3 bases removed from V and 4 bases from J, the gap between germline ends came to 6 bases. The CDR3 covers 12 residues.